This entry lists 8 T cell receptor beta chains sequenced from one sample in a study of T-cell memory formation after mild COVID-19. TCRdb re-analysed the 5' RACE reads in MiXCR, keeping a single row per CDR3 protein. In the table there are around 530,000 distinct CDR3 sequences, about 20% of which are singletons. Sequenced material: PBMCs or a T cell subset sorted from them (not recorded which). The receptor set was obtained from an adult woman who had mild COVID-19 (a few samples of this study predate the infection). Cell type and time point are not known.

This clonotype occurred a few times. The chain has TRBV29-1 and TRBJ1-1; D is uncertain. Germline values: CDR1 SQVTM, CDR2 ANQGSEA. Trimming cost V 7 bases and J 0 bases, with 15 bases left between them. This CDR3 comprises 14 residues. Written as DNA, the CDR3 is TGCAGCGCTACCGACGGACGCCTGAACACTGAAGCTTTCTTT. This encodes CSATDGRLNTEAFF.

This clonotype was seen more than once but under ten times. The CDR3 reads CASSRLEAYEQYF. The CDR3 coding sequence is TGTGCCAGCAGCCGCCTGGAGGCCTACGAGCAGTACTTC. V usage is TRBV5-4 and J usage is TRBJ2-7; tentative D call: TRBD2 (5 bases). Trimming took off 4 bases at V and 2 bases at J, with 10 bases between the two ends. Per germline, CDR1 SGHNT and CDR2 YYREEE (reference sequence). The CDR3 consists of 13 residues. Full variable domain (rest looked up from reference TRBV5-4 and TRBJ2-7): ETGVTQSPTHLIKTRGQQVTLRCSSQSGHNTVSWYQQALGQGPQFIFQYYREEENGRGNFPPRFSGLQFPNYSSELNVNALELDDSALYLCASSRLEAYEQYFGPGTRLTVT.

In this sample, this clonotype turned up many times. The chain links TRBV12-3 or TRBV12-4 to TRBJ2-3; D not resolved. The CDR3 has 11 residues. The germline V and J ends were trimmed by 7 bases and 2 bases, with 4 bases remaining between them. The CDR3 sequence: CASTDTDTQYF. Here the CDR3 DNA reads TGTGCCAGCACCGACACAGATACGCAGTATTTT.

The table lists this clonotype with a few counts. This chain links TRBV7-6 with TRBJ2-3, with D perhaps matching TRBD2 (6 bases). This CDR3 spans 16 amino acids. Germline V CDR1 and CDR2: SGHVS, FNYEAQ. V gave up 2 bases and J gave up 2 bases, with 14 bases separating them. CDR3: CASSLMGGHITDTQYF. The DNA for the CDR3 is TGTGCCAGCAGCTTAATGGGAGGACACATCACAGATACGCAGTATTTT.

There are many counts of this clonotype. The chain couples TRBV18 to TRBJ1-3; D is unresolved. Germline assignment: CDR1 KGHSH and CDR2 LQKENI. The CDR3 extends over 14 amino acids. V shed 3 bases and J shed 3 bases, with 9 bases lying between them. CDR3 sequence: CASSPRTFGNTIYF. The CDR3 coding sequence is TGTGCCAGCTCACCCCGCACCTTTGGAAACACCATATATTTT.

This clonotype has ten or more counts. The rearrangement links TRBV7-3 to TRBJ2-3; TRBD1 aligns across 8 bases. J was trimmed by 1 base and V by 6 bases; bases with no gene match: 3. The CDR3 length is 14 residues. Germline V gene sequence: CDR1 SGHTA, CDR2 FQGTGA. The CDR3 spells CASSLTGGTDTQYF. CDR3 sequence (DNA): TGTGCCAGCAGTTTGACAGGGGGCACAGATACGCAGTATTTT.

The chain uses TRBV12-3 or TRBV12-4 and TRBJ2-7, with no clear D. This CDR3 region has 14 residues. Trimming took 1 base from V and 2 from J, leaving 9 bases between them. CDR3 amino acids: CASSLDRTTYEQYF. The CDR3 DNA follows: TGTGCCAGCAGTTTAGACAGAACTACCTACGAGCAGTACTTC.

This clonotype has more than one count but fewer than ten. The rearrangement uses TRBV20-1 and TRBJ2-1; D perhaps matches TRBD1 (6 bases). V was cut by 3 bases and J by 4 bases, with 13 bases left in between. Germline lookup yields CDR1 DFQATT and CDR2 SNEGSKA (reference sequence). This CDR3 has 14 residues. As DNA, the CDR3 is TGCAGTGCTAGGAAGGGGGTAGGGTACAATGAGCAGTTCTTC. This encodes CSARKGVGYNEQFF.